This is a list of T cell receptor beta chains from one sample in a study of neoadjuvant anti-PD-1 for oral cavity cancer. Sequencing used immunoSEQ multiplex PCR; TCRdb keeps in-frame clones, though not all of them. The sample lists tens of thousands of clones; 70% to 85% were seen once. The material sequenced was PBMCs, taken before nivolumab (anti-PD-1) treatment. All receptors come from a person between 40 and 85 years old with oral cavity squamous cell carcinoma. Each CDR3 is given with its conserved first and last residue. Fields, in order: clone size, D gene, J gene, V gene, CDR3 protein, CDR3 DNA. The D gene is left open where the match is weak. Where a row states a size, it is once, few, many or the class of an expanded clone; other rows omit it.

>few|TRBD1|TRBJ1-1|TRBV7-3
CASSPGQGGTEAFF
TGTGCCAGCAGCCCCGGACAGGGGGGAACTGAAGCTTTCTTT
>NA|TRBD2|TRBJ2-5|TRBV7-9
CASSSSGRPETQYF
TGTGCCAGCAGCTCTAGCGGGAGGCCCGAGACCCAGTACTTC
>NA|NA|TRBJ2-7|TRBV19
CASSRDWTYEQYF
TGTGCCAGTAGCCGAGACTGGACCTACGAGCAGTACTTC
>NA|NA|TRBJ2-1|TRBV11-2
CASSLDLAGQQFF
TGTGCCAGCAGCTTAGATCTCGCGGGGCAGCAGTTCTTC
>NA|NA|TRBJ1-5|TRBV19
CASSIGGFTGQPQHF
TGTGCCAGTAGTATAGGGGGCTTCACGGGGCAGCCCCAGCATTTT
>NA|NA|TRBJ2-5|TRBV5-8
CASSLIGPEYF
TGTGCCAGCAGCTTGATCGGGCCCGAGTACTTC
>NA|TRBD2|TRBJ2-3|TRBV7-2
CASSSTSGPGGGTQYF
TGTGCCAGCAGCTCGACTAGCGGGCCAGGAGGGGGGACGCAGTATTTT
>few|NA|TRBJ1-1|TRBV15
CATSNVGGRTEAFF
TGTGCCACCAGTAACGTTGGGGGGAGGACTGAAGCTTTCTTT
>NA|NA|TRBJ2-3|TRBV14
CASSRRLGSTDTQYF
TGTGCCAGCAGCCGAAGACTAGGGAGCACAGATACGCAGTATTTT
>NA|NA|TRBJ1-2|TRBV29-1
CSVERQTIHGYTF
TGCAGCGTTGAAAGACAGACGATTCATGGCTACACCTTC
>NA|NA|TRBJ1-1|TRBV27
CASSFAVPISGSRGVNTEAFF
TGTGCCAGCAGTTTTGCCGTTCCGATCTCCGGGTCAAGAGGGGTGAACACTGAAGCTTTCTTT
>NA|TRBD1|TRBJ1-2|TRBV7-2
CASSWGQGRDYGYTF
TGTGCCAGCAGCTGGGGACAGGGGCGAGACTATGGCTACACCTTC
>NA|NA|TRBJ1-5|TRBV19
CASSTGAQPQHF
TGTGCCAGTAGTACTGGAGCTCAGCCCCAGCATTTT
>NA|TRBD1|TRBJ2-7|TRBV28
CASRTGGILYEQYF
TGTGCCAGCCGAACAGGGGGAATTCTTTACGAGCAGTACTTC
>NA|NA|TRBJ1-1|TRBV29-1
CSVEKGQNTEAFF
TGCAGCGTTGAAAAGGGACAGAACACTGAAGCTTTCTTT
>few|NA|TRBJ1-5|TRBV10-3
CAITDGGGNQPQHF
TGTGCCATCACGGACGGAGGTGGCAATCAGCCCCAGCATTTT
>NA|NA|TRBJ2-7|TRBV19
CASSITRSYEQYF
TGTGCCAGTAGTATAACCAGGAGCTACGAGCAGTACTTC
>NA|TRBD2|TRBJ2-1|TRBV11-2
CASSPRTSGRVDEQFF
TGTGCCAGCAGCCCGCGGACTAGCGGGAGGGTGGATGAGCAGTTCTTC
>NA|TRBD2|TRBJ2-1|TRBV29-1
CSVEDTSGRVYEQFF
TGCAGCGTTGAAGATACCAGCGGGAGAGTTTATGAGCAGTTCTTC
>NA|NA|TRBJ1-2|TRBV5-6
CASNLRGPSYGYTF
TGTGCCAGCAACTTAAGAGGGCCGTCATATGGCTACACCTTC
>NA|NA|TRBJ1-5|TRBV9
CASSVGGASQPQHF
TGTGCCAGCAGCGTAGGGGGGGCGAGTCAGCCCCAGCATTTT
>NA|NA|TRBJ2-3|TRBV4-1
CASSQDRFGLGVGTDTQYF
TGCGCCAGCAGCCAAGATCGGTTTGGACTCGGAGTCGGCACAGATACGCAGTATTTT
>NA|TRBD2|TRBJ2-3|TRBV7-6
CASSPSGRGLDTQYF
TGTGCCAGCAGCCCTAGCGGGAGGGGATTGGATACGCAGTATTTT
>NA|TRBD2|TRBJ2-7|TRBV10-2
CASKSEASGFDLREQYF
TGCGCCAGCAAATCGGAGGCTAGCGGGTTCGACCTTCGCGAGCAGTACTTC
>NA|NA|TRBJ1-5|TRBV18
CASSPPDRTGNQPQHF
TGTGCCAGCTCACCACCGGATAGGACAGGCAATCAGCCCCAGCATTTT
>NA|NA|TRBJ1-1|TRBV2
CASSQRGQGNTEAFF
TGTGCCAGCAGCCAAAGGGGTCAGGGGAACACTGAAGCTTTCTTT
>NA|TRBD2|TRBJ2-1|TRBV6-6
CASSYSSLAENEQFF
TGTGCCAGCAGTTACTCTAGTCTAGCGGAGAATGAGCAGTTCTTC
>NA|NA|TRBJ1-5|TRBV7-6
CASSLTMGGPQHF
TGTGCCAGCAGCCTCACTATGGGTGGCCCCCAGCATTTT
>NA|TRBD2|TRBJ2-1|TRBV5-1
CASSLIGLAKNNEQFF
TGCGCCAGCAGCTTAATCGGACTAGCGAAGAACAATGAGCAGTTCTTC
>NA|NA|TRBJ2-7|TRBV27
CAGLTRYF
TGTGCCGGACTGACGCGTTACTTC
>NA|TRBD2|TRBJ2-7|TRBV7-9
CASSLGLAEVEQYF
TGTGCCAGCAGCTTAGGACTAGCGGAAGTGGAACAGTACTTC
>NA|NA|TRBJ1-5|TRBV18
CASSPGHSNQPQHF
TGTGCCAGCTCGCCGGGACATAGTAATCAGCCCCAGCATTTT
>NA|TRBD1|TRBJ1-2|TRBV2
CASSLTGTTNGYTF
TGTGCCAGCAGCCTGACAGGGACAACTAATGGCTACACCTTC
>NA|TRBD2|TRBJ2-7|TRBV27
CASSLNAGGLAISYEQYF
TGTGCCAGCAGTCTAAATGCCGGGGGACTAGCGATATCGTACGAGCAGTACTTC
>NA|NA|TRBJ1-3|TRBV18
CASFSGNSGNTIYF
TGTGCCAGCTTCTCCGGGAACTCTGGAAACACCATATATTTT
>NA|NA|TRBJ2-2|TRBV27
CASSLSHFLGKPGELFF
TGTGCCAGCAGTTTATCGCATTTCCTGGGGAAGCCCGGGGAGCTGTTTTTT
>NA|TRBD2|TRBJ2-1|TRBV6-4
CASSESGGRVDEQFF
TGTGCCAGCAGTGAATCGGGCGGGAGGGTAGATGAGCAGTTCTTC
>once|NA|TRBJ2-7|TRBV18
CASSLGQVHYEQYF
TGTGCCAGCTCACTAGGACAAGTGCACTACGAGCAGTACTTC
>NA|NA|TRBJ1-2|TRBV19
CASSTQYTDEGYTF
TGTGCCAGTAGTACCCAATATACCGACGAGGGCTACACCTTC
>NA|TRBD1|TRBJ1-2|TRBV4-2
CASSLNTRDRRYGYTF
TGTGCCAGCAGCCTCAACACCCGGGACAGACGATATGGCTACACCTTC
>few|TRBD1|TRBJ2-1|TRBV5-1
CASSSGTASSYNEQFF
TGCGCCAGCAGCTCTGGGACAGCAAGCTCCTACAATGAGCAGTTCTTC
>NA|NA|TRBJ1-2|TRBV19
CASTRQDSSYGYTF
TGTGCCAGTACTAGACAGGACTCCAGCTATGGCTACACCTTC
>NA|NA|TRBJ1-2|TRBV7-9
CASSLEFVNDGYTF
TGTGCCAGCAGCTTAGAGTTTGTGAACGATGGCTACACCTTC
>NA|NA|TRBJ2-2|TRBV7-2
CASRGNAGELFF
TGTGCCAGTCGGGGTAACGCCGGGGAGCTGTTTTTT
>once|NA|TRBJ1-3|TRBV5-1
CASSLGYSGNTIYF
TGCGCCAGCAGCTTGGGTTACTCTGGAAACACCATATATTTT
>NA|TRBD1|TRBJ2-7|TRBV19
CASRMTGGSSYEQYF
TGTGCCAGTAGGATGACAGGGGGCAGCTCCTACGAGCAGTACTTC
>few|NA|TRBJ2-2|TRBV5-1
CASSLQVSGELFF
TGCGCCAGCAGCCTACAGGTCTCCGGGGAGCTGTTTTTT
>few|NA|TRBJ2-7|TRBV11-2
CASSSSGGSPLVQYF
TGTGCCAGCAGCTCATCCGGGGGCTCACCTTTGGTGCAGTACTTC
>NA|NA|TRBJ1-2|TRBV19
CASSMGRGGLGYTF
TGTGCCAGTAGTATGGGTCGGGGGGGCCTTGGCTACACCTTC
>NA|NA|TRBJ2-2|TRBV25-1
CASSESGHNTGELFF
TGTGCCAGCAGTGAATCGGGACACAACACCGGGGAGCTGTTTTTT